A single sample is the source of the 16 T cell receptor beta chains below, sequenced in a study of T-cell memory formation after mild COVID-19. TCRdb passed the 5' RACE reads through MiXCR, listing each CDR3 protein once. The data show about half a million distinct CDR3 sequences, roughly 18% seen once. The sequenced sample was PBMCs or a T cell subset sorted from them (not recorded which). All receptors come from an adult woman who had mild COVID-19 (a few samples of this study predate the infection). Cell type and time point are not known.

The sample holds a few counts of this clonotype. The genes are TRBV7-2 and TRBJ2-3, with TRBD1 matching 10 bases. The ends lost 8 bases at V and 3 bases at J; junction bases unmatched: 5. This CDR3 spans 14 amino acids. The V gene's germline CDR1 is SGHTA and CDR2 FQGNSA. CDR3 amino acids: CASGRDRGTDTQYF. The CDR3 nucleotides are TGTGCCAGCGGCCGGGACAGGGGTACAGATACGCAGTATTTT.

The chain couples TRBV10-3 to TRBJ1-2; 11 bases align to TRBD1. Per the germline V gene, CDR1 is ENHRY and CDR2 is SYGVKD. V gave up 6 bases and J gave up 6 bases; unmatched junction bases: 6. The CDR3 has 14 residues. The CDR3 loop reads CAISLGQGADGYTF. DNA of the CDR3: TGTGCCATCAGCCTAGGACAGGGGGCGGATGGCTACACCTTC.

The chain links TRBV20-1 to TRBJ1-2, with D unclear. This CDR3 contains 15 residues. CDR1 DFQATT and CDR2 SNEGSKA come from the germline V gene (reference sequence). Trimming took off 3 bases at V and 4 bases at J, with 18 bases between the two ends. CDR3 bases: TGCAGTGCTAGCCCCGGGCTGAAGATTCCCTATGGCTACACCTTC. Residues: CSASPGLKIPYGYTF.

This clonotype was observed at least ten times. The CDR3 region has the DNA TGTGCCAGCAGCCCACAATCCGGGACTAGTCAGTACAATGAGCAGTTCTTC. It translates to CASSPQSGTSQYNEQFF. The genes are TRBV4-2 and TRBJ2-1, with 8 bases fitting TRBD2. The length of the CDR3 is 17 residues. Losses at the gene ends were 4 bases for V and 4 bases for J; bases not matched to a gene: 12. Germline V gene data show CDR1 as LGHNA and CDR2 as YNFKEQ.

This clonotype was picked up a small number of times. V is TRBV12-3 or TRBV12-4 and J is TRBJ1-2; no reliable D call. The length of the CDR3 is 13 residues. V shed 6 bases and J shed 5 bases, with 13 bases lying between them. CDR3 sequence: CASRSSVSYGYTF. CDR3 sequence (DNA): TGTGCCAGCAGATCGTCGGTTTCTTATGGCTACACCTTC.

This chain uses TRBV19 with TRBJ2-7, with 12 bases lining up with TRBD1. V was clipped by 6 bases and J by 5 bases; unmatched bases: 5. Germline V lookup: CDR1 LNHDA, CDR2 SQIVND (reference sequence). The CDR3 length is 14 residues. The CDR3, as DNA: TGTGCCAGTAGGACCGGGACAGGGGGCGACGAGCAGTACTTC. Its protein product is CASRTGTGGDEQYF. The full variable domain, rest sourced from reference TRBV19 and TRBJ2-7, is DGGITQSPKYLFRKEGQNVTLSCEQNLNHDAMYWYRQDPGQGLRLIYYSQIVNDFQKGDIAEGYSVSREKKESFPLTVTSAQKNPTAFYLCASRTGTGGDEQYFGPGTRLTVT.

The chain combines TRBV3-1 with TRBJ2-7; D gene uncertain. This CDR3 has 13 amino acids. V was trimmed by 4 bases and J by 4 bases, leaving 11 bases between them. Germline loops: CDR1 LGHDT, CDR2 YNNKEL (reference sequence). The CDR3 region has the DNA TGTGCCAGCAGCCTTGGGAAGCCGTACGAGCAGTACTTC. Amino acid sequence: CASSLGKPYEQYF.

The J gene is TRBJ2-3, the V gene TRBV11-2, with 8 bases that match TRBD2. V dropped 5 bases and J dropped 6; count of bases not matched to a gene: 16. This CDR3 spans 17 amino acids. Looked up from germline, CDR1 is SGHAT and CDR2 is FQNNGV. This chain's CDR3 is CASSRGGLAKSADTQYF. CDR3 DNA sequence: TGTGCCAGCAGCCGGGGTGGACTAGCAAAGTCTGCGGATACGCAGTATTTT. Filled out from reference TRBV11-2 and TRBJ2-3, the complete variable domain reads EAGVAQSPRYKIIEKRQSVAFWCNPISGHATLYWYQQILGQGPKLLIQFQNNGVVDDSQLPKDRFSAERLKGVDSTLKIQPAKLEDSAVYLCASSRGGLAKSADTQYFGPGTRLTVL.

The genes are TRBV7-3 and TRBJ1-2; possible D gene TRBD1, 5 bases. The germline CDR1 and CDR2 sequences are SGHTA and FQGTGA. V lost 5 bases and J 8 bases, leaving 18 bases between the germline ends. This CDR3 is 14 amino acids long. CDR3 residues: CASSMGVHLGGYTF. CDR3 DNA: TGTGCCAGCAGCATGGGGGTACATTTGGGCGGCTACACCTTC.

The chain joins TRBV9 to TRBJ2-1; TRBD1 agrees at 8 bases. The trim removed 4 bases at V and 6 bases at J, leaving 15 bases unmatched. Germline lookup yields CDR1 SGDLS and CDR2 YYNGEE. CDR3 length: 17 residues. CDR3: CASSTRRGTGPTNEQFF. The DNA for the CDR3 is TGTGCCAGCAGCACACGAAGGGGGACAGGACCTACCAATGAGCAGTTCTTC.

V and J are TRBV5-1 and TRBJ1-3; TRBD1 is a possible D gene (5 bases). Trimming took off 2 bases at V and 1 base at J, with 7 bases between the two ends. Germline CDR1 reads SGHRS; CDR2 reads YFSETQ. CDR3 size: 14 residues. CDR3 sequence (DNA): TGCGCCAGCAGCTTTCAGGGTTCTGGAAACACCATATATTTT. Translation gives CASSFQGSGNTIYF.

The table lists this clonotype with a few counts. The rearrangement joins TRBV15 to TRBJ1-2, with 7 bases lining up with TRBD1. Trimming at V came to 0 bases and at J to 5 bases, leaving 9 bases not matched to a gene. The CDR3 covers 16 residues. Germline assignment: CDR1 LNHNV and CDR2 YYDKDF (reference sequence). This CDR3 reads CATSRDLGTEIYGYTF. Written as DNA, the CDR3 is TGTGCCACCAGCAGAGATCTTGGGACAGAGATTTATGGCTACACCTTC. The whole variable domain, remainder taken from reference TRBV15 and TRBJ1-2, is DAMVIQNPRYQVTQFGKPVTLSCSQTLNHNVMYWYQQKSSQAPKLLFHYYDKDFNNEADTPDNFQSRRPNTSFCFLDIRSPGLGDTAMYLCATSRDLGTEIYGYTFGSGTRLTVV.

This chain links TRBV7-2 with TRBJ2-3, with 7 positions matching TRBD2. CDR1 is SGHTA and CDR2 is FQGNSA in the germline V gene. The CDR3 is made up of 18 amino acids. Germline trimming cut 5 bases from V and 2 bases from J; bases unmatched to any gene: 16. CDR3 protein: CASSLRGRASGFTDTQYF. The CDR3 coding sequence is TGTGCCAGCAGCCTAAGAGGGCGGGCTAGCGGATTCACAGATACGCAGTATTTT. The full variable domain, its missing parts supplied by reference TRBV7-2 and TRBJ2-3, is GAGVSQSPSNKVTEKGKDVELRCDPISGHTALYWYRQSLGQGLEFLIYFQGNSAPDKSGLPSDRFSAERTGGSVSTLTIQRTQQEDSAVYLCASSLRGRASGFTDTQYFGPGTRLTVL.

The chain employs TRBV7-6 and TRBJ1-6; possible D gene TRBD1, 5 bases. The V gene lost 1 base and the J gene lost 8 bases, with 12 bases spanning the gap. There are 15 residues in the CDR3. CDR1 and CDR2 from the germline V gene are SGHVS and FNYEAQ. The CDR3 reads CASSLVGTEDSPLHF. CDR3 nucleotide sequence: TGTGCCAGCAGCTTAGTGGGGACCGAGGATTCACCCCTCCACTTT.

This clonotype was detected only a few times. This chain joins TRBV7-3 and TRBJ2-7; TRBD1 matches 7 bases. Trimming cost V 4 bases and J 3 bases; bases outside gene matches: 6. Germline CDR1 is SGHTA and CDR2 is FQGTGA. CDR3 size: 14 residues. The CDR3 nucleotides read TGTGCCAGCAGCTGCAGGACAGGATACTACGAGCAGTACTTC. Translating gives CASSCRTGYYEQYF.

The chain links TRBV19 to TRBJ2-3; D is tentatively TRBD1 or TRBD2 (7 bases each). The germline V gene has CDR1 LNHDA and CDR2 SQIVND (reference sequence). V dropped 9 bases and J dropped 5 bases, with 18 bases sitting between them. The CDR3 loop spans 14 amino acids. The CDR3 reads CASGPGGAGDTQYF. CDR3 sequence (DNA): TGTGCCAGCGGACCAGGGGGGGCAGGAGATACGCAGTATTTT.